This TCR beta chain was identified during a study of blood T cell repertoires in COVID-19. Study context: Sample material is recorded as cDNA or gDNA derived from T cells, B-cell-depleted T cells, or PBMCs.

The CDR3 loop spans 17 amino acids. In the original workflow: The assay estimated nucleated cells by amplifying reference gene primers. Clones were read by immunoSEQ multiplex PCR, and TCRdb kept only the in-frame ones, dropping some. V, J and clone size reflect that table, while D and trimming were determined from the DNA. The table includes approximately 390,000 clones, approximately 87% detected once. This clonotype was obtained from an older woman with COVID-19, enrolled during active disease. The material sequenced was peripheral blood. V gene TRBV21-1 combines with J gene TRBJ2-3; the D call of TRBD2 is as the table states it, not checked on the DNA. TRBV21-1 is a listed pseudogene. The CDR3 loop reads CASSKSPGTNSTDTQYF. CDR3 nucleotides: TGTGCCAGCAGCAAATCCCCCGGGACTAATAGCACAGATACGCAGTATTTT.